The 21 T cell receptor beta chains below come from one sample, sequenced in a study of Graves' ophthalmopathy and Graves' hyperthyroidism. RNA transcripts yielded amplified TCR beta CDR3 regions. Scientists carried out first-round RT-PCR using HTBI primers and then a second-round multiplex PCR. TCRdb itself ran the multiplex PCR reads through MiXCR, one entry per CDR3 protein. This repertoire shows some 160,000 distinct CDR3 sequences, under 45% found once; its top ten account for around 8.9%. The sequenced sample was peripheral blood. The receptors were sampled from a man aged 25-40 years with Graves' ophthalmopathy.

The genes are TRBV12-3 or TRBV12-4 and TRBJ2-5; 10 nucleotides align to TRBD1. With 3 bases clipped from V and 7 bases from J, the junction kept 11 bases outside the gene matches. This CDR3 comprises 16 residues. The CDR3 spells CASSFGVTGGAGTQYF. CDR3 DNA: TGTGCCAGCAGTTTCGGGGTGACAGGGGGCGCGGGGACCCAGTACTTC.

This clonotype was seen repeatedly, ten times or more. The CDR3: CASRPSWGNTEAFF. The CDR3 region has the DNA TGTGCCAGCCGTCCCTCGTGGGGAAATACTGAAGCTTTCTTT. J is TRBJ1-1 and V is TRBV27; no clear D gene. In germline, CDR1 is MNHEY, CDR2 SMNVEV (reference sequence). Trimming took 8 bases from V and 5 from J, leaving 18 bases between them. The CDR3 is 14 residues long.

This clonotype occurred many times. The chain couples TRBV7-2 to TRBJ1-5; D is perhaps TRBD1 (6 bases). CDR3 length equals 15 residues. The V and J ends lost 4 bases and 4 bases respectively, with 14 bases between them. Germline V gene sequence: CDR1 SGHTA, CDR2 FQGNSA. The CDR3, as DNA: TGTGCCAGCAGCTCCGCCGGGGGCTGGAATCAGCCCCAGCATTTT. Protein: CASSSAGGWNQPQHF.

The J gene is TRBJ1-5, the V gene TRBV6-1; D may be TRBD1 (6 bases). V shed 2 bases and J shed 0 bases, with 14 bases lying between them. This CDR3 is 17 amino acids long. The germline gives CDR1 MNHNS, CDR2 SASEGT. The CDR3 bases are TGTGCCAGCAGTGAACGGGGGGCTCGATATAGCAATCAGCCCCAGCATTTT. It encodes CASSERGARYSNQPQHF.

The V gene is TRBV12-3 or TRBV12-4, the J gene TRBJ2-5, with a tentative D call TRBD2 (5 bases). V lost 10 bases, J lost 4 bases, and 25 bases lay in between. This CDR3 is 16 amino acids long. The CDR3 DNA follows: TGTGCCATCGGAGGAGCGGTGGAGGCACGAACAGAGACCCAGTACTTC. The encoded protein is CAIGGAVEARTETQYF.

At least ten counts were recorded for this clonotype. The genes are TRBV25-1 and TRBJ1-6, with D perhaps TRBD1 (5 bases). Germline-derived CDR1 and CDR2 are MGHDK and SYGVNS. CDR3 length: 12 amino acids. V was trimmed by 4 bases and J by 10 bases, leaving 8 bases between them. The CDR3: CASSGEGSPLHF. In DNA form, the CDR3 reads TGTGCCAGCAGTGGTGAGGGGTCACCCCTCCACTTT.

This clonotype came up many times. This chain joins TRBV28 and TRBJ2-7; 8 bases align to TRBD1. The ends lost 3 bases at V and 2 bases at J; junction bases unmatched: 6. The CDR3 spans 15 residues. The germline gives CDR1 MDHEN, CDR2 SYDVKM. This CDR3 reads CASSLAGQVTYEQYF. CDR3 nucleotides: TGTGCCAGCAGTTTGGCGGGACAGGTTACCTACGAGCAGTACTTC.

CDR3 loop: CASSFSQGTTGELFF. CDR3 DNA: TGCGCCAGCAGCTTTAGCCAGGGCACCACCGGGGAGCTGTTTTTT. This chain connects TRBV5-1 to TRBJ2-2, with D perhaps matching TRBD1 (5 bases). Trimming cost V 2 bases and J 4 bases, with 12 bases left between them. The CDR3 sequence is 15 residues long. CDR1 is SGHRS, CDR2 YFSETQ, per germline.

This clonotype was seen at least ten times. The chain employs TRBV13 and TRBJ1-1; D perhaps matches TRBD1 (5 bases). Germline CDR1 and CDR2: PRHDT and FYEKMQ (reference sequence). This CDR3 comprises 15 residues. Trimming pared 5 bases from V and 1 base from J, leaving 14 bases between. CDR3 loop: CASSQSSGGNTEAFF. The CDR3 DNA reads TGTGCCAGCAGCCAATCCTCCGGGGGGAACACTGAAGCTTTCTTT.

This clonotype appeared many times. V is TRBV2 and J is TRBJ2-7, with D uncertain. This CDR3 spans 11 amino acids. The germline V and J ends were trimmed by 5 bases and 7 bases, with 9 bases remaining between them. Germline assignment: CDR1 SNHLY and CDR2 FYNNEI. The CDR3 loop is CASSRDGEQYF. The CDR3, as DNA: TGTGCCAGCAGTCGAGACGGTGAGCAGTACTTC.

In its sample, this clonotype was seen many times. The chain carries TRBV19 and TRBJ1-5, with D tentatively TRBD1 (5 bases). Looked up from germline, CDR1 is LNHDA and CDR2 is SQIVND (reference sequence). The CDR3 runs to 13 residues. V was shortened by 11 bases and J by 5 bases, with 16 bases between the two germline ends. CDR3 sequence (DNA): TGTGCCGCCAGAGGGGTTTTGGATCAGCCCCAGCATTTT. Protein: CAARGVLDQPQHF.

This clonotype was observed at least ten times. The genes are TRBV5-5 and TRBJ1-1, with TRBD1 matching over 8 bases. Germline loops: CDR1 SGHKS, CDR2 YYEKEE (reference sequence). This CDR3 spans 16 amino acids. With 0 bases clipped from V and 6 bases from J, the junction kept 10 bases outside the gene matches. The CDR3 region has the DNA TGTGCCAGCAGCTTGGGACCGGGACAGGTCACTCCTGAAGCTTTCTTT. Amino acid sequence: CASSLGPGQVTPEAFF.

The chain links TRBV6-5 to TRBJ2-2; D remains ambiguous. The V gene lost 2 bases and the J gene lost 1 base, with 8 bases spanning the gap. CDR1 and CDR2 from the germline V gene are MNHEY and SVGAGI. CDR3 size: 15 residues. The CDR3 here is CASSYTTMNTGELFF. As DNA, the CDR3 is TGTGCCAGCAGTTACACGACCATGAACACCGGGGAGCTGTTTTTT.

This clonotype was seen repeatedly, ten times or more. V usage is TRBV12-3 or TRBV12-4 and J usage is TRBJ2-7; 7 nucleotides agree with TRBD1. CDR3 length equals 13 residues. V was pared by 8 bases and J by 1 base, with 5 bases of the junction left unmatched. The CDR3 DNA reads TGTGCCAGCGGGGACAGAGCTTCCTACGAGCAGTACTTC. Protein: CASGDRASYEQYF.

At least ten counts were recorded for this clonotype. The chain is built from TRBV7-2 and TRBJ1-5; TRBD1 might be the D (5 bases). The CDR3 runs to 14 residues. Looked up from germline, CDR1 is SGHTA and CDR2 is FQGNSA. The ends were cut back, 5 bases at V and 4 bases at J, with 12 bases in the middle. The CDR3 sequence: CASSRDGMNQPQHF. CDR3 nucleotide sequence: TGTGCCAGCAGCCGGGACGGGATGAATCAGCCCCAGCATTTT.

This clonotype was picked up a small number of times. This CDR3 reads CASSLSHGTQETQYF. CDR3 bases: TGTGCCAGCAGCCTCTCCCACGGGACACAAGAGACCCAGTACTTC. The chain links TRBV4-2 to TRBJ2-5, with D possibly TRBD1 on 6 matching bases. CDR1 is LGHNA and CDR2 is YNFKEQ in the germline V gene. Trimming removed 4 bases at V and 2 bases at J, with 14 bases between. The CDR3 is 15 residues long.

The chain couples TRBV10-3 to TRBJ1-1; D unresolved. V lost 6 bases to trimming and J lost 1 base, with 9 bases between them. Germline CDR1 ENHRY, CDR2 SYGVKD. This CDR3 comprises 13 residues. The CDR3 coding sequence is TGTGCCATCAGAACCGACGGGAACACTGAAGCTTTCTTT. Its translation is CAIRTDGNTEAFF.

This clonotype came up many times. This sequence joins TRBV24-1 and TRBJ2-7; 10 nucleotides align to TRBD1. CDR1 KGHDR and CDR2 SFDVKD come from the germline V gene. This CDR3 spans 16 amino acids. The J segment lost 3 bases and the V segment lost 2 bases, leaving 6 bases of the junction unmatched. The CDR3 region is CATSDSRDRGIYEQYF. The CDR3 DNA is TGTGCCACCAGTGATTCCCGGGACAGGGGTATCTACGAGCAGTACTTC.

The chain couples TRBV12-3 or TRBV12-4 to TRBJ2-2, with D possibly being TRBD2 (5 bases). This CDR3 is built from 16 residues. Trimming shortened V by 7 bases and J by 0 bases, and 15 bases separated the two germline ends. The CDR3 DNA follows: TGTGCCAGCACCCCCGCCGGGATAGCGAACACCGGGGAGCTGTTTTTT. Its translation is CASTPAGIANTGELFF.

This clonotype was recorded many times. The rearrangement links TRBV6-1 to TRBJ1-1; D not resolved. The CDR3 contains 13 residues. CDR1 MNHNS and CDR2 SASEGT come from the germline V gene. V was clipped by 5 bases and J by 11 bases, with 18 bases between them. The CDR3 loop reads CASSQHRPDGAFF. CDR3 coding DNA: TGTGCCAGCAGTCAACACCGACCGGACGGGGCTTTCTTT.

This rearrangement joins TRBV19 to TRBJ1-2, with D hard to call. Trimming pared 6 bases from V and 6 bases from J, leaving 8 bases between. The CDR3 consists of 11 residues. Germline CDR1 is LNHDA and CDR2 is SQIVND (reference sequence). CDR3 amino acids: CASRMLDGYTF. The DNA for the CDR3 is TGTGCCAGTAGGATGCTGGATGGCTACACCTTC.